Listed below are T cell receptor beta chains from one sample, sequenced in a study of blood T cell repertoires in COVID-19. TCRdb's copy holds only in-frame clones and misses some; the assay was immunoSEQ multiplex PCR. The table records roughly 310,000 clones, 75% to 90% of them present only once. Sequencing input: PBMCs or T cells enriched from blood (not recorded which). Every receptor here comes from a woman aged 40 to 50 who had recovered from COVID-19. Both conserved end residues are part of each CDR3. Each record gives: clone size, J gene, D gene, V gene, CDR3 protein, CDR3 DNA. The D gene is left open where the match is weak. Clone size is given for some rows only: seen once, a few or many times, or a class if the clone is expanded.

- TRBJ1-1 TRBD1 TRBV19 CASSIQGAAREAFF TGTGCCAGTAGTATCCAGGGGGCCGCACGTGAAGCTTTCTTT
- TRBJ2-1 - TRBV2 CASREGLSEQFF TGTGCCAGCAGGGAGGGACTTTCTGAGCAGTTCTTC
once TRBJ2-5 - TRBV7-6 CASSLAQASQETQYF TGTGCCAGCAGCTTAGCGCAGGCAAGTCAAGAGACCCAGTACTTC
- TRBJ2-5 - TRBV24-1 CATRLGETQYF TGTGCCACCAGACTAGGGGAGACCCAGTACTTC
- TRBJ1-5 - TRBV10-3 CAISENDRGQPQHF TGTGCCATCAGTGAGAATGACCGGGGTCAGCCCCAGCATTTT
- TRBJ2-5 TRBD2 TRBV9 CASAGSGGPYGETQYF TGTGCCAGCGCAGGTAGCGGGGGCCCCTACGGGGAGACCCAGTACTTC
- TRBJ2-1 - TRBV5-1 CASSLVVSGSNEQFF TGCGCCAGCAGCTTAGTGGTCTCGGGGAGCAATGAGCAGTTCTTC
- TRBJ2-1 - TRBV7-9 CASSLVASFNEQFF TGTGCCAGCAGTCTAGTGGCTAGCTTCAATGAGCAGTTCTTC
- TRBJ1-2 - TRBV4-3 CASSHVDSAGRGYTF TGCGCCAGCAGCCATGTGGACAGCGCAGGACGAGGCTACACCTTC
- TRBJ2-7 - TRBV20-1 CSAGLYEQYF TGCAGTGCTGGCCTTTACGAGCAGTACTTC
- TRBJ1-3 - TRBV16 CASSQASGGGNTIYF TGTGCCAGCAGCCAAGCCTCGGGGGGAGGAAACACCATATATTTT
- TRBJ1-5 - TRBV30 CAWNGQSHQPQHF TGTGCCTGGAATGGACAGTCTCATCAGCCCCAGCATTTT
- TRBJ1-2 - TRBV2 CASSETGSYGYTF TGTGCCAGCAGTGAAACAGGGAGCTATGGCTACACCTTC
- TRBJ2-1 TRBD1 TRBV4-2 CASSHLNRDRASYNEQFF TGTGCCAGCAGCCATCTGAACCGGGACAGGGCGTCCTACAATGAGCAGTTCTTC
once TRBJ2-7 TRBD1 TRBV6-2/TRBV6-3 CASSSSGQFYEQYF TGTGCCAGCAGTTCCTCGGGACAGTTTTACGAGCAGTACTTC
- TRBJ1-2 - TRBV2 CASSTDTTIYGYTF TGTGCCAGCAGTACAGACACGACCATCTATGGCTACACCTTC
- TRBJ1-2 - TRBV6-5 CASSSEGYYGYTF TGTGCCAGCAGTTCGGAGGGGTACTATGGCTACACCTTC
- TRBJ2-2 - TRBV4-1 CASSQEEGMGSDTGELFF TGCGCCAGCAGCCAAGAAGAGGGAATGGGATCAGACACCGGGGAGCTGTTTTTT
- TRBJ2-5 - TRBV28 CASWTPYQETQYF TGTGCCAGTTGGACACCGTACCAAGAGACCCAGTACTTC
- TRBJ1-1 - TRBV11-2 CASSFEGDTEAFF TGTGCCAGCAGCTTCGAGGGGGACACTGAAGCTTTCTTT
- TRBJ2-2 - TRBV7-2 CASSLGARGTGELFF TGTGCCAGCAGCTTAGGGGCCCGGGGCACCGGGGAGCTGTTTTTT
- TRBJ1-5 - TRBV6-5 CASSLARQNQPQHF TGTGCCAGCAGCCTAGCCAGGCAGAATCAGCCCCAGCATTTT
few TRBJ1-2 - TRBV7-2 CASSLASPGGVKGDTF TGTGCCAGCAGCTTAGCCTCGCCGGGGGGAGTAAAGGGAGACACCTTC
- TRBJ2-1 - TRBV9 CASSARDFYNEQFF TGTGCCAGCAGCGCCCGGGACTTCTACAATGAGCAGTTCTTC
- TRBJ2-5 - TRBV2 CASSRAETQYF TGTGCCAGCAGCAGAGCGGAGACCCAGTACTTC
- TRBJ2-7 TRBD2 TRBV5-6 CASSASGRGTYEQYF TGTGCCAGCAGCGCTAGCGGGAGGGGGACCTACGAGCAGTACTTC
- TRBJ1-2 - TRBV9 CASSVATAGVAWGYTF TGTGCCAGCAGCGTAGCTACTGCGGGCGTGGCATGGGGCTACACCTTC
- TRBJ2-7 TRBD2 TRBV10-3 CAISAGLGAHEQYF TGTGCCATCAGTGCGGGACTAGGTGCCCACGAGCAGTACTTC
- TRBJ1-3 - TRBV3-1/TRBV3-2 CASSQVASGNTIYF TGTGCCAGCAGCCAAGTAGCCTCTGGAAACACCATATATTTT
- TRBJ1-4 - TRBV30 CAWSSKGGGYEKLFF TGTGCCTGGAGTTCTAAAGGGGGAGGGTACGAAAAACTGTTTTTT
- TRBJ1-1 TRBD1 TRBV5-1 CASSLTGVTDTEAFF TGCGCCAGCAGCTTGACAGGGGTTACGGACACTGAAGCTTTCTTT
- TRBJ2-2 - TRBV29-1 CSVLTLGRPNTGELFF TGCAGCGTCCTCACATTGGGGAGACCGAACACCGGGGAGCTGTTTTTT
- TRBJ2-7 - TRBV19 CARSTGTFYEQYF TGTGCCAGAAGTACAGGGACATTCTACGAGCAGTACTTC
few TRBJ2-7 TRBD2 TRBV5-1 CASRIAGDEQYF TGCGCCAGCAGGATAGCGGGAGACGAGCAGTACTTC
- TRBJ2-4 - TRBV9 CASSALGEAANIQYF TGTGCCAGCAGCGCCTTAGGGGAGGCGGCGAACATTCAGTACTTC
- TRBJ2-1 TRBD2 TRBV15 CATSRDTSGAVQFF TGTGCCACCAGCAGAGATACTAGCGGAGCTGTACAGTTCTTC
- TRBJ1-3 - TRBV19 CASSIAAGSGNTIYF TGTGCCAGTAGTATTGCGGCGGGGTCTGGAAACACCATATATTTT
- TRBJ2-7 TRBD1 TRBV28 CASSRPGQGNYEQYF TGTGCCAGCAGCCGACCGGGACAGGGGAACTACGAGCAGTACTTC
few TRBJ1-2 - TRBV9 CASRGVSNYGYTF TGTGCCAGCAGGGGAGTATCGAACTATGGCTACACCTTC
- TRBJ2-7 - TRBV29-1 CSVEGLSGSSYEQYF TGCAGCGTTGAAGGATTGAGCGGGTCCTCCTACGAGCAGTACTTC
- TRBJ1-1 - TRBV2 CASSETGMNTEAFF TGTGCCAGCAGTGAGACGGGAATGAACACTGAAGCTTTCTTT
- TRBJ2-7 TRBD1 TRBV6-5 CASRTGTETYEQYF TGTGCCAGCAGAACCGGGACAGAGACCTACGAGCAGTACTTC
- TRBJ1-2 - TRBV6-2/TRBV6-3 CASSDNRAAYSYGYTF TGTGCCAGCAGTGATAACAGGGCCGCTTACTCCTATGGCTACACCTTC
- TRBJ1-4 - TRBV25-1 CASSDMREVPEKLFF TGTGCCAGCAGTGATATGAGAGAAGTACCTGAAAAACTGTTTTTT
- TRBJ2-1 TRBD2 TRBV3-1/TRBV3-2 CASSLGSSGRGEQFF TGTGCCAGCAGCCTCGGGTCTAGCGGGAGAGGTGAGCAGTTCTTC
- TRBJ1-2 - TRBV9 CASSAHDRPYGYTF TGTGCCAGCAGCGCACATGACAGGCCCTATGGCTACACCTTC
once TRBJ1-1 - TRBV19 CASSTDTVGTEAFF TGTGCCAGTAGTACGGACACGGTTGGGACTGAAGCTTTCTTT